These 18 T cell receptor beta chains originate from one sample sequenced in a study of naive and memory T cell subsets. Two oligonucleotides, mixed equimolar, formed the beta constant-region primer covering TRBC1 and TRBC2. TCRdb fed the UMI-ligation and nested PCR reads into MiXCR, producing one record per CDR3 protein. The data hold roughly 31,000 distinct CDR3 sequences, with about 10% observed a single time. Sequencing was carried out using effector memory CD4+ T cells from blood. Subset: effector memory, CD45RA- CD27-. These receptors were obtained from a human donor in good health.

In this sample, this clonotype turned up a few times. The chain uses TRBV20-1 and TRBJ2-1; 8 bases align to TRBD2. J gave up 1 base and V 3 bases, and 8 bases lay outside the gene matches. The CDR3 has 16 residues. Per germline, CDR1 DFQATT and CDR2 SNEGSKA (reference sequence). As DNA, the CDR3 is TGCAGTGCTAGGTCGCTGGCGGGAGGTTCCTACAATGAGCAGTTCTTC. Its translation: CSARSLAGGSYNEQFF.

This clonotype appeared many times. The rearrangement links TRBV12-3 or TRBV12-4 to TRBJ2-1, with D perhaps assigned TRBD1 or TRBD2 (5 bases each). This CDR3 contains 17 residues. V gave up 5 bases and J gave up 7 bases, with 24 bases separating them. CDR3 sequence: CASSPSVGTIRTNEQFF. CDR3 sequence (DNA): TGTGCCAGCAGTCCCAGTGTTGGGACGATCCGAACTAATGAGCAGTTCTTC.

This clonotype was seen a handful of times. The chain has TRBV12-3 or TRBV12-4 and TRBJ1-4; D not resolved. The ends were cut back, 5 bases at V and 4 bases at J, with 14 bases in the middle. The CDR3 sequence is 15 residues long. CDR3 loop: CASSPRWGSNEKLFF. DNA for the CDR3: TGTGCCAGCAGTCCACGATGGGGAAGTAATGAAAAACTGTTTTTT.

This clonotype appeared many times. V is TRBV7-9 and J is TRBJ1-6; D gene ambiguous. The CDR3 spans 12 residues. V was pared by 3 bases and J by 8 bases, with 5 bases between. CDR1 is SEHNR and CDR2 is FQNEAQ in the germline V gene (reference sequence). This chain's CDR3 is CASSFGDSPLHF. The DNA for the CDR3 is TGTGCCAGCAGCTTCGGTGATTCACCCCTCCACTTT.

The V gene is TRBV5-1, the J gene TRBJ1-6; D is undetermined. The CDR3 runs 14 residues. V lost 4 bases to trimming and J lost 5 bases, with 10 bases between them. Germline CDR1 and CDR2: SGHRS and YFSETQ. The CDR3 sequence is CASSQGRNNSPLHF. The DNA of the CDR3 is TGCGCCAGCAGCCAAGGACGGAATAATTCACCCCTCCACTTT. Based on the CDR3 plus reference TRBV5-1 and TRBJ1-6, the full variable domain is KAGVTQTPRYLIKTRGQQVTLSCSPISGHRSVSWYQQTPGQGLQFLFEYFSETQRNKGNFPGRFSGRQFSNSRSEMNVSTLELGDSALYLCASSQGRNNSPLHFGNGTRLTVT.

The genes are TRBV11-2 and TRBJ2-5; D remains ambiguous. Trimming shortened V by 5 bases and J by 5 bases, and 12 bases separated the two germline ends. Germline V lookup: CDR1 SGHAT, CDR2 FQNNGV. There are 13 residues in the CDR3. CDR3 DNA sequence: TGTGCCAGCAGCAGTAGGGTAGACGAGACCCAGTACTTC. Translation: CASSSRVDETQYF.

This clonotype was detected a few times. The rearrangement uses TRBV28 and TRBJ1-1, with D maybe TRBD1 (6 bases). Trimming pared 3 bases from V and 1 base from J, leaving 18 bases between. Germline-derived CDR1 and CDR2 are MDHEN and SYDVKM. This CDR3 comprises 17 residues. The CDR3 sequence is CASSFQLTWTENTEAFF. CDR3 in DNA: TGTGCCAGCAGTTTTCAGCTTACTTGGACAGAGAACACTGAAGCTTTCTTT.

This clonotype is medium-sized in the sample. The rearrangement joins TRBV27 to TRBJ2-4, with no clear D. The CDR3 sequence is 16 residues long. CDR1 MNHEY and CDR2 SMNVEV come from the germline V gene (reference sequence). Trimming took off 6 bases at V and 0 bases at J, with 15 bases between the two ends. CDR3 coding DNA: TGTGCCAGCAGCCCACCCCAGTGGGAAGCCAAAAACATTCAGTACTTC. Translated, it gives CASSPPQWEAKNIQYF.

With respect to this clonotype: Sequence at one end of the junction differs from germline and may be a read error. This sequence joins TRBV7-2 and TRBJ1-2, with a possible D match to TRBD1 (5 bases). Germline-derived CDR1 and CDR2 are SGHTA and FQGNSA. The CDR3 has 15 amino acids. CDR3 region: CACSLEGRGSYGYTF. The CDR3 DNA reads TGTGCCTGCAGCTTAGAGGGTCGGGGGAGCTATGGCTACACCTTC.

This chain links TRBV28 with TRBJ1-4, with no clear D. With 4 bases removed from V and 11 bases from J, the gap between germline ends came to 14 bases. The CDR3 runs 13 residues. Germline-derived CDR1 and CDR2 are MDHEN and SYDVKM. CDR3 nucleotides: TGTGCCAGCAGTTCACCGCACGGGAGGAAACTGTTTTTT. The encoded protein is CASSSPHGRKLFF.

This clonotype is classed as medium-sized. The chain uses TRBV18 and TRBJ2-3; D is possibly TRBD1 or TRBD2 (6 bases each). CDR1 is KGHSH, CDR2 LQKENI, per germline. CDR3 length: 15 amino acids. V was clipped by 2 bases and J by 4 bases, with 13 bases between them. The chain's CDR3 is CASSPMGGESDTQYF. DNA of the CDR3: TGTGCCAGCTCACCAATGGGGGGCGAATCAGATACGCAGTATTTT. Full variable domain (outside the CDR3, taken from reference TRBV18 and TRBJ2-3): NAGVMQNPRHLVRRRGQEARLRCSPMKGHSHVYWYRQLPEEGLKFMVYLQKENIIDESGMPKERFSAEFPKEGPSILRIQQVVRGDSAAYFCASSPMGGESDTQYFGPGTRLTVL.

This clonotype was counted between two and nine times. The V call is TRBV12-3 or TRBV12-4, the J call TRBJ1-5; D call uncertain. This CDR3 spans 15 amino acids. V lost 2 bases to trimming and J lost 0 bases, with 8 bases between them. Written as DNA, the CDR3 is TGTGCCAGCAGTTTAAGGGCGGCTAGCAATCAGCCCCAGCATTTT. Protein: CASSLRAASNQPQHF.

This clonotype was counted at least ten times. The chain combines TRBV21-1 with TRBJ2-6; TRBD2, as called in the table, went unchecked against the DNA. TRBV21-1 is reported as a pseudogene. The CDR3 is 17 residues long. The CDR3 DNA sequence: TGTGCCAGCAGCAAAGTTCGAGGACCCCTTGGGGCCAACGTCCTGACTTTC. This encodes CASSKVRGPLGANVLTF.

This clonotype was counted a few times. The J gene is TRBJ1-2, the V gene TRBV6-5, with TRBD1 matching over 8 bases. Looked up from germline, CDR1 is MNHEY and CDR2 is SVGAGI. The CDR3 runs 13 residues. V lost 2 bases to trimming and J lost 10 bases; unmatched junction nucleotides: 6. The CDR3 reads CASSYETGDDYTF. CDR3 sequence (DNA): TGTGCCAGCAGTTACGAGACAGGGGACGACTACACCTTC.

The chain uses TRBV5-5 and TRBJ2-3; D perhaps matches TRBD2 (7 bases). Per germline, CDR1 SGHKS and CDR2 YYEKEE (reference sequence). CDR3 size: 16 residues. V was clipped by 0 bases and J by 0 bases, with 11 bases between them. In nucleotides, the CDR3 is TGTGCCAGCAGCTTGGGTCGGGGGGCAAGCACAGATACGCAGTATTTT. Translation gives CASSLGRGASTDTQYF.

V and J are TRBV2 and TRBJ1-4, with TRBD1 matching over 9 bases. CDR3 length: 15 amino acids. Germline trimming cut 8 bases from V and 6 bases from J; bases unmatched to any gene: 10. The germline CDR1 and CDR2 sequences are SNHLY and FYNNEI. The CDR3 loop is CASGDKDRGYEKLFF. The CDR3 DNA is TGTGCCAGCGGGGACAAGGACAGGGGTTATGAAAAACTGTTTTTT.

By frequency in the sample, this clonotype is medium-sized. The rearrangement uses TRBV12-3 or TRBV12-4 and TRBJ1-5, with D unclear. V shed 9 bases and J shed 9 bases, with 15 bases lying between them. The CDR3 loop spans 12 amino acids. The CDR3 DNA reads as TGTGCCAGTCAGGAGGCCTCCGCGCCCCAGCATTTT. It is translated as CASQEASAPQHF.

This sequence joins TRBV6-2 or TRBV6-3 and TRBJ2-2, with 11 nucleotides matching TRBD2. The germline CDR1 and CDR2 sequences are MNHEY and SVGEGT. The trim removed 6 bases at V and 5 bases at J, leaving 8 bases unmatched. The CDR3 is 16 amino acids. The DNA of the CDR3 is TGTGCCAGCAGGGCGACTAGCGGGAAGGGGACCGGGGAGCTGTTTTTT. This codes for CASRATSGKGTGELFF.